A single sample gave rise to the 12 T cell receptor beta chains below, sequenced in a study of T-cell memory formation after mild COVID-19. TCRdb redid the calling of the 5' RACE reads with MiXCR, one entry per CDR3 protein. The sample holds approximately 290,000 distinct CDR3 sequences; around 8% are singletons and the top ten take under 25%. The sequenced sample consisted of PBMCs or a T cell subset sorted from them (not recorded which). These receptors all stem from a man aged 18 to 30 who had mild COVID-19 (a few samples of this study predate the infection). Cell type and time point are not known.

Remarks on this clonotype: It may be a read error: a sequence one base away is much more abundant. The chain employs TRBV29-1 and TRBJ1-5; no definite D call. The germline gives CDR1 SQVTM, CDR2 ANQGSEA. This CDR3 has 12 residues. CDR3: CSVVAEDQPQQF. Here the CDR3 DNA reads TGCAGCGTTGTAGCGGAGGATCAGCCCCAGCAATTT.

The chain combines TRBV5-1 with TRBJ1-5, with D maybe TRBD1 (5 bases). The CDR3 length is 16 residues. The germline V gene has CDR1 SGHRS and CDR2 YFSETQ. Trimming shortened V by 0 bases and J by 3 bases, and 13 bases separated the two germline ends. For the CDR3, the DNA is TGCGCCAGCAGCTTGGGTATCGGGGGGTACAATCAGCCCCAGCATTTT. It encodes CASSLGIGGYNQPQHF.

CDR3 sequence: CSVRGTHQETQYF. Written as DNA, the CDR3 is TGCAGCGTTAGGGGGACTCATCAAGAGACCCAGTACTTC. V usage is TRBV29-1 and J usage is TRBJ2-5, with D perhaps TRBD1 or TRBD2 (6 bases each). The CDR3 has 13 amino acids. V was shortened by 5 bases and J by 2 bases, with 12 bases between the two germline ends. Germline values: CDR1 SQVTM, CDR2 ANQGSEA.

The V gene is TRBV21-1, the J gene TRBJ2-7. TRBV21-1 is designated a pseudogene. The CDR3 runs 11 residues. The CDR3 region is CASTTPDEQYV. The CDR3 DNA is TGTGCCAGCACCACACCGGACGAGCAGTACGTC.

This clonotype was observed many times. This chain connects TRBV7-8 to TRBJ2-7; 8 nucleotides match TRBD2. This CDR3 has 15 residues. V was pared by 1 base and J by 3 bases, with 5 bases of the junction left unmatched. Per the germline V gene, CDR1 is SGHVS and CDR2 is FQNEAQ. CDR3 in DNA: TGTGCCAGCAGCTTAGTGGCGGGGGGCAGCTACGAGCAGTACTTC. Encoded protein: CASSLVAGGSYEQYF.

This clonotype turned up a few times. The V and J genes are TRBV2 and TRBJ2-7; D tentatively reads TRBD1 or TRBD2 (5 bases each). Germline V gene lookup returns CDR1 SNHLY and CDR2 FYNNEI. This CDR3 is 14 amino acids long. The germline V and J ends were trimmed by 3 bases and 9 bases, with 18 bases remaining between them. CDR3 sequence (DNA): TGTGCCAGCAGTGAGTGGGGACCAAAGGCGGGGCAGTACTTC. Its protein product is CASSEWGPKAGQYF. Full variable domain (rest looked up from reference TRBV2 and TRBJ2-7): EPEVTQTPSHQVTQMGQEVILRCVPISNHLYFYWYRQILGQKVEFLVSFYNNEISEKSEIFDDQFSVERPDGSNFTLKIRSTKLEDSAMYFCASSEWGPKAGQYFGPGTRLTVT.

The chain has TRBV27 and TRBJ2-3; 8 bases match TRBD2. V shed 4 bases, J shed 8 bases, and the junction held 8 bases outside the gene matches. This CDR3 comprises 14 residues. Germline CDR1 and CDR2: MNHEY and SMNVEV (reference sequence). The CDR3 protein is CASSSMSSGGTQYF. The CDR3 coding sequence is TGTGCCAGCAGTTCAATGTCAAGCGGGGGTACGCAGTATTTT.

The chain couples TRBV20-1 to TRBJ2-7; D is tentatively TRBD1 or TRBD2 (5 bases each). CDR1 and CDR2 (germline): DFQATT, SNEGSKA (reference sequence). CDR3 length equals 13 residues. V was pared by 4 bases and J by 3 bases, with 13 bases between. The DNA of the CDR3 is TGCAGTGCTAACCCCGGGACCAACTACGAGCAGTACTTC. This codes for CSANPGTNYEQYF.

This clonotype was counted ten times or more. The V and J genes are TRBV5-6 and TRBJ2-7; D is unresolved. V was shortened by 4 bases and J by 6 bases, with 17 bases between the two germline ends. CDR1 is SGHDT, CDR2 YYEEEE, per germline. The CDR3 totals 14 residues. CDR3 sequence: CASSIGLSDFEQYV. The CDR3 bases are TGTGCCAGCAGCATAGGGCTCAGTGACTTCGAGCAGTACGTC.

This clonotype was seen more than once but under ten times. An end of the junction differs from the germline gene, which may be a read error. The chain combines TRBV5-1 with TRBJ2-3, with no clear D. There are 12 residues in the CDR3. The germline V gene encodes CDR1 SGHRS and CDR2 YFSETQ. Written as DNA, the CDR3 is TGCGCCAGCAGCTTGGAAGGCGCTTTTTATTTATTT. Translation: CASSLEGAFYLF.

This clonotype was counted many times. V usage is TRBV5-1 and J usage is TRBJ2-1; a weak D match, TRBD2 (5 bases). The V and J ends lost 4 bases and 6 bases respectively, with 11 bases between them. CDR1 is SGHRS, CDR2 YFSETQ, per germline. The CDR3 has 13 residues. The CDR3 spells CASSDLGINEQFF. CDR3 nucleotides: TGCGCCAGCAGCGACCTCGGGATCAATGAGCAGTTCTTC.

This chain connects TRBV27 to TRBJ2-3, with D possibly TRBD2 on 7 matching bases. V lost 2 bases and J 4 bases, leaving 19 bases between the germline ends. Germline-derived CDR1 and CDR2 are MNHEY and SMNVEV (reference sequence). This CDR3 contains 17 residues. Written as DNA, the CDR3 is TGTGCCAGCAGTTTAGCCTATGGGGGGGCCGTCGCAGATACGCAGTATTTT. Protein product: CASSLAYGGAVADTQYF.